One sample yielded the 32 T cell receptor beta chains listed below, sequenced in a study of blood T cells in healthy people across ages. With a J-beta primer mix and a sample-barcoded 5' primer, a second PCR ran about 7 to 11 cycles. TCRdb reprocessed the 5' RACE reads via MiXCR and lists one record per CDR3 protein. Altogether around 500,000 distinct CDR3 sequences are present, around 48% being singletons, with the ten largest covering under 30%. The sequenced material came from blood. Source of these receptors: a man older than 75 in good health.

The chain has TRBV29-1 and TRBJ1-1; 11 nucleotides match TRBD1. CDR3 length: 15 residues. The V gene's germline CDR1 is SQVTM and CDR2 ANQGSEA. J gave up 2 bases and V 6 bases, and 8 bases lay outside the gene matches. The CDR3 reads CSVGQGAIVNTEAFF. In DNA, the CDR3 is TGCAGCGTCGGACAGGGGGCGATAGTTAACACTGAAGCTTTCTTT. Full variable domain (rest looked up from reference TRBV29-1 and TRBJ1-1): SAVISQKPSRDICQRGTSLTIQCQVDSQVTMMFWYRQQPGQSLTLIATANQGSEATYESGFVIDKFPISRPNLTFSTLTVSNMSPEDSSIYLCSVGQGAIVNTEAFFGQGTRLTVV.

The CDR3 region is CASGPTGDDGYTF. The CDR3 DNA is TGTGCCAGCGGACCAACAGGGGATGATGGCTACACCTTC. The rearrangement links TRBV12-3 or TRBV12-4 to TRBJ1-2; 7 bases are a match to TRBD1. This CDR3 contains 13 residues. The J segment lost 6 bases and the V segment lost 8 bases, leaving 9 bases of the junction unmatched.

Written as DNA, the CDR3 is TGTGCCACCAGTGATCCTCGGACAGGGGACTGCGAGCAGTACTTC. Amino acid sequence: CATSDPRTGDCEQYF. The V call is TRBV24-1, the J call TRBJ2-5, with 9 nucleotides matching TRBD1. The DNA end favors TRBJ2-7, so the J call may be wrong. The CDR3 length is 15 residues. Per germline, CDR1 KGHDR and CDR2 SFDVKD.

The gene calls are TRBV12-3 or TRBV12-4 and TRBJ2-3; TRBD1 agrees at 7 bases. The CDR3 is 15 amino acids. Trimming removed 4 bases from V and 2 bases from J; junction bases left unmatched: 6. The CDR3 nucleotides read TGTGCCAGCAGTTCGGGACAGCTGATCACAGATACGCAGTATTTT. This encodes CASSSGQLITDTQYF.

The chain is built from TRBV7-2 and TRBJ2-7; D not certain. There are 14 residues in the CDR3. The ends were cut back, 0 bases at V and 0 bases at J, with 6 bases in the middle. CDR1 and CDR2 (germline): SGHTA, FQGNSA. The CDR3 spells CASSLAQSSYEQYF. The CDR3 bases are TGTGCCAGCAGCTTAGCCCAAAGCTCCTACGAGCAGTACTTC.

This chain joins TRBV10-3 and TRBJ2-1; no clear D gene. Germline CDR1 ENHRY, CDR2 SYGVKD. The CDR3 covers 16 residues. V lost 0 bases, J lost 0 bases, and 9 bases lay in between. CDR3 DNA sequence: TGTGCCATCAGTGAGTCGGGCAGCGTCTCCTACAATGAGCAGTTCTTC. Translation: CAISESGSVSYNEQFF.

Regarding this clonotype: It may be a read error: a sequence one base away is much more abundant. The genes are TRBV6-5 and TRBJ2-7, with a weak D call TRBD2 (7 bases). V lost 0 bases to trimming and J lost 7 bases, with 16 bases between them. CDR1 is MNHEY, CDR2 SVGAGI, per germline. CDR3 length: 15 residues. In DNA form, the CDR3 reads TGTGCCAGCAGTTACTCGATGGGGGGGCTGACTGAGCAGTACTTC. Protein: CASSYSMGGLTEQYF.

This clonotype was seen a few times. The V and J genes are TRBV6-6 and TRBJ2-7; TRBD2 matches 10 bases. The CDR3 is 14 residues long. Trimming took 3 bases from V and 6 from J; bases not matched to a gene: 5. Germline V lookup: CDR1 MNHNY, CDR2 SVGAGI (reference sequence). CDR3 DNA: TGTGCCAGCAGTTATGCCGGGACTAGCGCCGAGCAGTACTTC. Translating it yields CASSYAGTSAEQYF.

The chain couples TRBV6-2 or TRBV6-3 to TRBJ1-2; 7 bases line up with TRBD1. CDR3 length: 16 amino acids. Germline V gives CDR1 MNHEY, CDR2 SVGEGT. Trimming took 10 bases from V and 7 from J; bases not matched to a gene: 21. The CDR3 sequence: CATRRMETTGSSGYTF. Here the CDR3 DNA reads TGTGCCACCCGAAGGATGGAAACGACAGGGTCGTCTGGCTACACCTTC.

The V and J genes are TRBV7-3 and TRBJ2-3; TRBD1 or TRBD2 may be the D gene (5 bases each). The CDR3 covers 16 residues. Germline V gives CDR1 SGHTA, CDR2 FQGTGA. Trimming pared 6 bases from V and 0 bases from J, leaving 16 bases between. As DNA, the CDR3 is TGTGCCAGCAGTTCCGAGGGGACCATCAGCACAGATACGCAGTATTTT. Amino acid sequence: CASSSEGTISTDTQYF.

This rearrangement joins TRBV9 to TRBJ2-2; D is possibly TRBD2 (5 bases). The germline V and J ends were trimmed by 5 bases and 2 bases, with 13 bases remaining between them. Germline V gene data show CDR1 as SGDLS and CDR2 as YYNGEE. This CDR3 comprises 15 residues. Here the CDR3 reads CASSRTGINTGELFF. The CDR3 DNA reads as TGTGCCAGCAGTCGAACCGGGATAAACACCGGGGAGCTGTTTTTT.

The chain recombines TRBV20-1 with TRBJ2-5; 11 positions match TRBD2. The end of the DNA fits TRBJ2-7 better, so the J call may be wrong. Germline CDR1 reads DFQATT; CDR2 reads SNEGSKA (reference sequence). The CDR3 has 14 amino acids. CDR3 amino acids: CSARAGTSGYEQYF. The CDR3 region has the DNA TGCAGTGCTAGAGCCGGGACTAGCGGTTACGAGCAGTACTTC.

CDR3 nucleotide sequence: TGTGCCATCAGTGAGGGGACAGGAGAGTATGGCTACACCTTC. The encoded protein is CAISEGTGEYGYTF. The gene calls are TRBV10-3 and TRBJ1-2; 8 bases match TRBD1. This CDR3 is built from 14 residues. Germline CDR1 ENHRY, CDR2 SYGVKD. J lost 5 bases, V lost 2 bases, and 4 bases had no gene match.

This chain links TRBV13 with TRBJ2-1; D not resolved. The CDR3 sequence is 12 residues long. Trimming cost V 10 bases and J 0 bases, with 7 bases left between them. The germline CDR1 and CDR2 sequences are PRHDT and FYEKMQ (reference sequence). The CDR3 spells CATRGSYNEQFF. CDR3 DNA: TGTGCCACCAGAGGCTCCTACAATGAGCAGTTCTTC. The variable domain in full, completed from reference TRBV13 and TRBJ2-1, reads AAGVIQSPRHLIKEKRETATLKCYPIPRHDTVYWYQQGPGQDPQFLISFYEKMQSDKGSIPDRFSAQQFSDYHSELNMSSLELGDSALYFCATRGSYNEQFFGPGTRLTVL.

This clonotype was seen a handful of times. This chain links TRBV7-3 with TRBJ2-1, with 7 bases identical to TRBD1. Germline V gives CDR1 SGHTA, CDR2 FQGTGA. V lost 1 base, J lost 9 bases, and 12 bases stayed unmatched. This CDR3 region has 16 residues. The CDR3 sequence is CASSLKVRGKSGEQFF. As DNA, the CDR3 is TGTGCCAGCAGCTTAAAGGTCAGGGGGAAGAGTGGTGAGCAGTTCTTC.

The CDR3 DNA follows: TGTGCCAGCAGCTGTGACAGGGGGCGAGGGGCAGATGGTGAAAAACTGTTTTTT. This encodes CASSCDRGRGADGEKLFF. V and J are TRBV7-3 and TRBJ1-4; 10 positions match TRBD1. This CDR3 is built from 18 residues. Germline CDR1 reads SGHTA; CDR2 reads FQGTGA. Trimming took 4 bases from V and 7 from J; bases not matched to a gene: 15.

This chain links TRBV6-2 or TRBV6-3 with TRBJ2-5; 7 nucleotides match TRBD1. The DNA matches TRBJ2-1 better at its end, which makes the J call doubtful. The CDR3 is 13 amino acids. CDR1 is MNHEY, CDR2 SVGEGT, per germline. CDR3 sequence (DNA): TGTGCCAGCCTACAGGGGTACCAAGAGACCCAGTTCTTC. It codes for CASLQGYQETQFF.

As to this clonotype: A read error may be the cause here, since a much bigger clone is one base away. The gene calls are TRBV7-7 and TRBJ2-1; D might be TRBD1 or TRBD2, each matching 6 bases. Looked up from germline, CDR1 is SSHAT and CDR2 is FNYEAQ (reference sequence). The CDR3 extends over 13 amino acids. Trimming removed 2 bases from V and 10 bases from J, with 12 bases in between. As DNA, the CDR3 is TGTGCCAGCAGCTTATGGGGGGCAGAGGAGCAGTTCTTC. The encoded protein is CASSLWGAEEQFF.

The rearrangement links TRBV12-3 or TRBV12-4 to TRBJ2-1; 7 bases agree with TRBD1. This CDR3 spans 15 amino acids. Trimming took 6 bases from V and 9 from J; bases not matched to a gene: 14. The CDR3 protein is CASSQLRQGTGEQFF. CDR3 nucleotides: TGTGCCAGCAGCCAACTGAGACAGGGTACAGGTGAGCAGTTCTTC.

The chain has TRBV12-3 or TRBV12-4 and TRBJ1-1; D is uncertain. The V and J ends lost 3 bases and 6 bases respectively, with 14 bases between them. The length of the CDR3 is 14 residues. CDR3 in amino acids: CASSLVKAHPEAFF. For the CDR3, the DNA is TGTGCCAGCAGTTTGGTAAAAGCTCATCCTGAAGCTTTCTTT.

This clonotype was counted between two and nine times. This chain uses TRBV12-3 or TRBV12-4 with TRBJ2-1; 7 bases fit TRBD2. This CDR3 contains 14 residues. V gave up 6 bases and J gave up 8 bases; unmatched junction bases: 10. CDR3 region: CASRIAGELYEQFF. The CDR3 DNA sequence: TGTGCCAGCAGGATAGCGGGCGAGCTGTATGAGCAGTTCTTC.

This clonotype was observed a handful of times. The chain combines TRBV3-1 with TRBJ2-1; D may be TRBD1 (6 bases). The V gene's germline CDR1 is LGHDT and CDR2 YNNKEL (reference sequence). This CDR3 has 15 residues. The ends were cut back, 5 bases at V and 4 bases at J, with 15 bases in the middle. CDR3 DNA sequence: TGTGCCAGCAGCGCCGACAGGAGACTTTACAATGAGCAGTTCTTC. This translates into CASSADRRLYNEQFF.

This clonotype was counted only a few times. This sequence joins TRBV20-1 and TRBJ1-1; TRBD1 matches at 7 bases. V shed 7 bases and J 6 bases; nucleotides not matched to a gene: 14. Germline V gene sequence: CDR1 DFQATT, CDR2 SNEGSKA (reference sequence). The length of the CDR3 is 14 residues. DNA for the CDR3: TGCAGTGTGGCCGGGGCAGGGGGTAACGCTGAAGCTTTCTTT. It specifies CSVAGAGGNAEAFF.

In its sample, this clonotype was seen a few times. V is TRBV20-1 and J is TRBJ2-7, with D possibly TRBD2 on 6 matching bases. This CDR3 comprises 13 residues. The germline V gene encodes CDR1 DFQATT and CDR2 SNEGSKA (reference sequence). The V gene lost 1 base and the J gene lost 7 bases, with 14 bases spanning the gap. Here the CDR3 reads CSARGQGGVEQYF. The CDR3 bases are TGCAGTGCTAGAGGGCAGGGCGGGGTTGAGCAGTACTTC.

V gene TRBV29-1 combines with J gene TRBJ2-1, with D perhaps TRBD2 (5 bases). Germline V gene lookup returns CDR1 SQVTM and CDR2 ANQGSEA. V was pared by 7 bases and J by 4 bases, with 11 bases between. This CDR3 is 12 amino acids long. The CDR3 reads CSDRTGYNEQFF. CDR3 nucleotide sequence: TGCAGCGATCGGACGGGGTACAATGAGCAGTTCTTC.

The V and J genes are TRBV20-1 and TRBJ1-2, with TRBD1 matching over 9 bases. The V segment lost 6 bases and the J segment 3 bases; nucleotides outside the gene matches: 5. Germline lookup yields CDR1 DFQATT and CDR2 SNEGSKA (reference sequence). The CDR3 runs 13 residues. The DNA for the CDR3 is TGCAGTGCCCGGGACAGGGAGGACTATGGCTACACCTTC. Its protein is CSARDREDYGYTF.

The chain employs TRBV6-6 and TRBJ2-1; D remains ambiguous. Deletions cut 4 bases from V and 4 bases from J, with 5 bases between. The CDR3 contains 12 residues. CDR1 is MNHNY, CDR2 SVGAGI, per germline (reference sequence). The CDR3: CASSWMYNEQFF. The CDR3, as DNA: TGTGCCAGCAGTTGGATGTACAATGAGCAGTTCTTC.

At least ten counts were recorded for this clonotype. The J gene is TRBJ2-7, the V gene TRBV6-5, with a tentative D call TRBD1 (6 bases). This CDR3 comprises 15 residues. V was clipped by 0 bases and J by 8 bases, with 17 bases between them. Germline CDR1 reads MNHEY; CDR2 reads SVGAGI. CDR3 residues: CASSYSTRIGGQQYF. In DNA form, the CDR3 reads TGTGCCAGCAGTTACTCGACACGGATTGGGGGCCAGCAGTACTTC.

The rearrangement joins TRBV18 to TRBJ2-3; D unclear. Germline CDR1 reads KGHSH; CDR2 reads LQKENI. V dropped 3 bases and J dropped 3 bases, with 10 bases sitting between them. This CDR3 region has 14 residues. CDR3 amino acids: CASSPGPPTDTQYF. The DNA for the CDR3 is TGTGCCAGCTCACCGGGTCCCCCGACAGATACGCAGTATTTT.

On this clonotype: The junction departs from the called germline gene at one end, perhaps through a read error. The chain employs TRBV4-1 and TRBJ2-1; D is unclear. Germline loops: CDR1 MGHRA, CDR2 YSYEKL. The CDR3 is made up of 16 amino acids. The CDR3 is CASSQVKRISGDEQLF. The CDR3 nucleotides are TGCGCCAGCAGCCAAGTGAAGAGAATTAGTGGGGATGAGCAGCTCTTC.

The genes are TRBV7-2 and TRBJ2-1; D may be TRBD1 or TRBD2 (5 bases each). V shed 2 bases and J shed 9 bases, with 11 bases lying between them. Per germline, CDR1 SGHTA and CDR2 FQGNSA. The CDR3 extends over 13 amino acids. The CDR3 spells CASSLQGRSEQFF. CDR3 nucleotides: TGTGCCAGCAGCTTACAGGGACGGAGTGAGCAGTTCTTC. Variable domain in full (rest from reference TRBV7-2 and TRBJ2-1): GAGVSQSPSNKVTEKGKDVELRCDPISGHTALYWYRQSLGQGLEFLIYFQGNSAPDKSGLPSDRFSAERTGGSVSTLTIQRTQQEDSAVYLCASSLQGRSEQFFGPGTRLTVL.

The chain couples TRBV7-9 to TRBJ2-3; D might be TRBD2 (6 bases). In germline, CDR1 is SEHNR, CDR2 FQNEAQ (reference sequence). Trimming took off 1 base at V and 1 base at J, with 12 bases between the two ends. CDR3 length: 16 residues. This chain's CDR3 is CASSLEFGTGTDTQYF. The CDR3 DNA reads TGTGCCAGCAGCTTAGAGTTTGGGACTGGCACAGATACGCAGTATTTT.